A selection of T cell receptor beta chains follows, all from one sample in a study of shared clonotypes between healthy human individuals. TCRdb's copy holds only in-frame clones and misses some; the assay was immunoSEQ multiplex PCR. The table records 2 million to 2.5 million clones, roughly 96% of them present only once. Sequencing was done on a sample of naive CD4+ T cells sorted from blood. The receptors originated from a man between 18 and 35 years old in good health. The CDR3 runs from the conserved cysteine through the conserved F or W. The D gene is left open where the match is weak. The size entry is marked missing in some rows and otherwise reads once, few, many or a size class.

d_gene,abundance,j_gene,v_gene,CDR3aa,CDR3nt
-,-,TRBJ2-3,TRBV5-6,CASSPALYTDTQYF,TGTGCCAGCAGCCCGGCTCTGTACACAGATACGCAGTATTTT
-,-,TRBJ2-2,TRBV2,CASSLNGRQGLIGELFF,TGTGCCAGCAGTCTCAACGGCCGGCAAGGACTAATCGGGGAGCTGTTTTTT
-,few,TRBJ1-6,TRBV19,CASRTEGTPNSPLHF,TGTGCCAGTAGAACTGAAGGGACCCCTAATTCACCCCTCCACTTT
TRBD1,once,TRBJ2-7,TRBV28,CASSFPGQGAAYEQYF,TGTGCCAGCAGTTTCCCTGGACAGGGGGCGGCCTACGAGCAGTACTTC
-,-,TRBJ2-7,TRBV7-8,CASSLSRMGVDYEQYF,TGTGCCAGCAGCTTATCGAGGATGGGGGTAGACTACGAGCAGTACTTC
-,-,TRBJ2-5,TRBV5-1,CASRAGQETQYF,TGCGCCTCCCGGGCTGGGCAGGAGACCCAGTACTTC
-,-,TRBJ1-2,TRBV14,CASSNGPGGPSDGYTF,TGTGCCAGCAGCAACGGTCCGGGGGGCCCTTCGGATGGCTACACCTTC
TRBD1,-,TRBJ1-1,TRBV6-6,CASSTGIEWDSTEAFF,TGTGCCAGCAGTACAGGGATCGAGTGGGACAGCACTGAAGCTTTCTTT
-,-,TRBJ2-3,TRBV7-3,CASSAGLGGTDTQYF,TGTGCCAGCAGCGCCGGACTTGGGGGCACAGATACGCAGTATTTT
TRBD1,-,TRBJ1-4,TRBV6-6,CASSTTGGNEKLFF,TGTGCCAGCAGTACGACAGGGGGCAATGAAAAACTGTTTTTT
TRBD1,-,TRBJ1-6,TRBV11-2,CASSLRDRGSYNSPLHF,TGTGCCAGCAGCCTTCGGGACAGGGGCTCCTATAATTCACCCCTCCACTTT
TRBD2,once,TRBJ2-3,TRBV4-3,CASSQEGTSGTDTQYF,TGCGCCAGCAGCCAAGAAGGGACTAGCGGGACAGATACGCAGTATTTT
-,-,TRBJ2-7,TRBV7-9,CASSLRTFGQYF,TGTGCCAGCAGCTTAAGGACCTTCGGGCAGTACTTC
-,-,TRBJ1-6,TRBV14,CASSQVSANSPLHF,TGTGCCAGCAGCCAAGTGTCGGCTAATTCACCCCTCCACTTT
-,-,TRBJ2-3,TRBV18,CASSPPGDLQGSTDTQYF,TGTGCCAGCTCACCACCGGGGGACTTACAGGGGAGCACAGATACGCAGTATTTT
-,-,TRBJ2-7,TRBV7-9,CASSLAPGPQYEQYF,TGTGCCAGCAGCTTGGCCCCCGGACCGCAATACGAGCAGTACTTC
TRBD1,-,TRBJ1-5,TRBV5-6,CASSSDRGGNQPQHF,TGTGCCAGCAGTTCGGACAGGGGTGGCAATCAGCCCCAGCATTTT
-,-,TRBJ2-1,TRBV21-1,CASSKGPSSVDNEQFF,TGTGCCAGCAGCAAAGGGCCTAGCAGCGTCGACAATGAGCAGTTCTTC
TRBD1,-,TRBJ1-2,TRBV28,CASSLADRAGYGYTF,TGTGCCAGCAGTCTGGCCGACAGGGCCGGCTATGGCTACACCTTC
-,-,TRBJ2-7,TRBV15,CATSNSLGLRGSYEQYF,TGTGCCACCAGCAACAGCTTGGGACTCAGGGGCTCATACGAGCAGTACTTC
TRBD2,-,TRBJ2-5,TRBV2,CASRAGRGDSETQYF,TGTGCCAGCAGAGCGGGACGTGGCGACTCGGAGACCCAGTACTTC
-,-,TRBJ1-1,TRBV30,CAWSVSLEVRAFF,TGTGCCTGGAGTGTAAGCCTCGAAGTCAGAGCTTTCTTT
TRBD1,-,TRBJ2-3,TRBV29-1,CSSGQDRTDTQYF,TGCAGCTCGGGACAGGATCGCACAGATACGCAGTATTTT
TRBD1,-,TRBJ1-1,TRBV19,CASSSGTGGTEAFF,TGTGCCAGTAGTTCCGGGACAGGGGGTACTGAAGCTTTCTTT
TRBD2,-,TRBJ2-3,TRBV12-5,CASGLVLGRDGTDTQYF,TGTGCTAGTGGTTTGGTACTAGGGAGGGATGGGACAGATACGCAGTATTTT
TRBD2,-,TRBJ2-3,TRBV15,CATSRSTSGTDTQYF,TGTGCCACCAGCAGATCTACTAGCGGCACAGATACGCAGTATTTT